The 19 T cell receptor beta chains reported below all come from one sample, sequenced in a study of Graves' ophthalmopathy and Graves' hyperthyroidism. Amplified material comprised TCR beta CDR3 regions derived from RNA transcripts. First-round RT-PCR relied on HTBI primers, and a second-round multiplex PCR came next. One entry per CDR3 protein, called by TCRdb with MiXCR from the multiplex PCR reads. The table records 200,000 to 300,000 distinct CDR3 sequences, around 50% of them present only once. What was sequenced was peripheral blood. These receptors all come from an adult man with Graves' ophthalmopathy.

The chain links TRBV7-3 to TRBJ2-5; D gene uncertain. The CDR3 has 13 amino acids. V was pared by 1 base and J by 5 bases, with 8 bases between. The germline gives CDR1 SGHTA, CDR2 FQGTGA. The CDR3 bases are TGTGCCAGCAGCTTAAGGCCTGGGGAGACCCAGTACTTC. It encodes CASSLRPGETQYF.

The genes are TRBV6-5 and TRBJ2-5; tentatively, D is TRBD1 or TRBD2 (6 bases each). CDR1 and CDR2 (germline): MNHEY, SVGAGI. This CDR3 is built from 14 residues. The ends were cut back, 5 bases at V and 4 bases at J, with 14 bases in the middle. The CDR3 spells CASSGGRGAETQYF. As DNA, the CDR3 is TGTGCCAGCAGTGGGGGGCGGGGCGCAGAGACCCAGTACTTC.

This clonotype occurred a few times. Germline and junction disagree at one end, which may indicate a read error. The CDR3, as DNA: TGTGCCAGCAGTGAGGGTGCGAACACATTCTACGAGCAGTACTTC. It codes for CASSEGANTFYEQYF. The chain uses TRBV10-3 and TRBJ2-7; D might be TRBD2 (5 bases). The CDR3 has 15 residues. Germline loops: CDR1 ENHRY, CDR2 SYGVKD.

This clonotype has just a few counts. This chain joins TRBV20-1 and TRBJ2-7, with D unclear. CDR3 length: 11 amino acids. Deletions cut 0 bases from V and 5 bases from J, with 5 bases between. The germline CDR1 and CDR2 sequences are DFQATT and SNEGSKA (reference sequence). CDR3 in DNA: TGCAGTGCTAGAGATGTGGACGAGCAGTACTTC. It specifies CSARDVDEQYF.

A few counts support this clonotype. The chain links TRBV6-6 to TRBJ1-5, with a weak D call TRBD1 (5 bases). Germline-derived CDR1 and CDR2 are MNHNY and SVGAGI (reference sequence). CDR3 length: 15 amino acids. V gave up 6 bases and J gave up 2 bases, with 14 bases separating them. For the CDR3, the DNA is TGTGCCAGCAGGAAGGGATCGGGGGGCAATCAGCCCCAGCATTTT. It yields the protein CASRKGSGGNQPQHF.

This rearrangement joins TRBV24-1 to TRBJ1-5; D remains unclear. The germline CDR1 and CDR2 sequences are KGHDR and SFDVKD. The CDR3 consists of 12 residues. Deletions cut 8 bases from V and 3 bases from J, with 7 bases between. This CDR3 is CATTNTNQPQHF. In DNA, the CDR3 is TGTGCCACCACTAACACCAATCAGCCCCAGCATTTT.

J is TRBJ1-1 and V is TRBV10-2, with D possibly being TRBD1 (5 bases). The CDR3 length is 15 residues. Germline V gene data show CDR1 as WSHSY and CDR2 as SAAADI. V was pared by 6 bases and J by 2 bases, with 16 bases between. Written as DNA, the CDR3 is TGCGCCAGCAGCCAAATCCAGGGAACCAACACTGAAGCTTTCTTT. It codes for CASSQIQGTNTEAFF.

This clonotype was observed a few times. The chain couples TRBV6-2 or TRBV6-3 to TRBJ1-3; D ambiguous. Trimming took off 7 bases at V and 2 bases at J, with 3 bases between the two ends. Looked up from germline, CDR1 is MNHEY and CDR2 is SVGEGT. This CDR3 is 11 amino acids long. CDR3 sequence: CASMAGNTIYF. CDR3 nucleotide sequence: TGTGCCAGCATGGCTGGAAACACCATATATTTT.

V is TRBV12-3 or TRBV12-4 and J is TRBJ1-2; D is unresolved. V was pared by 2 bases and J by 6 bases, with 13 bases between. The CDR3 loop spans 14 amino acids. The CDR3 DNA is TGTGCCAGCAGTTTAAACGGAGCCACGGATGGCTACACCTTC. Translating gives CASSLNGATDGYTF.

This clonotype was counted only a few times. The rearrangement joins TRBV29-1 to TRBJ1-2; 8 positions agree with TRBD1. Germline V gene lookup returns CDR1 SQVTM and CDR2 ANQGSEA. The CDR3 consists of 16 residues. The junction had 13 bases not matched to a gene; V was cut back by 4 bases and J by 3 bases. The CDR3 sequence: CSVVSGRTGIYYGYTF. The CDR3 DNA follows: TGCAGCGTTGTATCTGGAAGGACAGGGATTTACTATGGCTACACCTTC. Full variable domain (remainder filled in from reference TRBV29-1 and TRBJ1-2): SAVISQKPSRDICQRGTSLTIQCQVDSQVTMMFWYRQQPGQSLTLIATANQGSEATYESGFVIDKFPISRPNLTFSTLTVSNMSPEDSSIYLCSVVSGRTGIYYGYTFGSGTRLTVV.

This clonotype has more than one count but fewer than ten. This chain joins TRBV19 and TRBJ2-2; 7 bases line up with TRBD1. The CDR3 length is 14 residues. CDR1 is LNHDA and CDR2 is SQIVND in the germline V gene (reference sequence). The ends lost 3 bases at V and 5 bases at J; junction bases unmatched: 3. The CDR3 here is CASSIDRVTGELFF. CDR3 DNA: TGTGCCAGTAGTATTGACAGGGTAACCGGGGAGCTGTTTTTT.

This chain links TRBV2 with TRBJ1-4; 7 nucleotides align to TRBD1. Looked up from germline, CDR1 is SNHLY and CDR2 is FYNNEI. The V segment lost 2 bases and the J segment 13 bases; nucleotides outside the gene matches: 10. The CDR3 sequence is 14 residues long. This chain's CDR3 is CASSELRDSLGLFF. DNA for the CDR3: TGTGCCAGCAGTGAATTACGGGACAGCCTGGGACTGTTTTTT.

V usage is TRBV25-1 and J usage is TRBJ1-6; 7 positions match TRBD1. Germline loops: CDR1 MGHDK, CDR2 SYGVNS. The CDR3 spans 15 residues. The junction had 7 bases not matched to a gene; V was cut back by 4 bases and J by 7 bases. Written as DNA, the CDR3 is TGTGCCAGCAGTGGACAGGGAAATTGGAATTCACCCCTCCACTTT. It codes for CASSGQGNWNSPLHF.

The rearrangement uses TRBV10-3 and TRBJ2-7; 11 bases line up with TRBD2. The V and J ends lost 10 bases and 0 bases, in that order; junction bases with no gene match: 14. The CDR3 sequence is 17 residues long. In germline, CDR1 is ENHRY, CDR2 SYGVKD. Here the CDR3 DNA reads TGTGCCAGCAGAGGACTAGCGGGTCCGAGGAGCTCCTACGAGCAGTACTTC. Amino acid sequence: CASRGLAGPRSSYEQYF.

The gene calls are TRBV27 and TRBJ2-5; possible D gene TRBD2, 5 bases. This CDR3 has 13 residues. Germline lookup yields CDR1 MNHEY and CDR2 SMNVEV (reference sequence). Trimming pared 5 bases from V and 0 bases from J, leaving 7 bases between. CDR3: CASSRGHQETQYF. DNA of the CDR3: TGTGCCAGCAGTCGAGGGCACCAAGAGACCCAGTACTTC.

V and J are TRBV6-2 or TRBV6-3 and TRBJ1-5; TRBD1 is a possible D gene (6 bases). Looked up from germline, CDR1 is MNHEY and CDR2 is SVGEGT. Trimming pared 5 bases from V and 2 bases from J, leaving 16 bases between. This CDR3 comprises 16 residues. DNA for the CDR3: TGTGCCAGCAGTGTCTTCAGGGGATTGGGCAATCAGCCCCAGCATTTT. It specifies CASSVFRGLGNQPQHF.

V and J are TRBV2 and TRBJ2-6, with D uncertain. Per the germline V gene, CDR1 is SNHLY and CDR2 is FYNNEI. CDR3 length: 14 amino acids. Trimming pared 7 bases from V and 2 bases from J, leaving 9 bases between. The CDR3 bases are TGTGCCAGCAAAGTAGAACCTGGGGCCAACGTCCTGACTTTC. Translating it yields CASKVEPGANVLTF.

The V and J genes are TRBV14 and TRBJ2-7, with 13 bases lining up with TRBD2. The CDR3 is 16 residues long. Germline CDR1 SGHDN, CDR2 FVKESK. Unmatched junction bases numbered 7, after V lost 3 bases and J lost 5 bases. In DNA, the CDR3 is TGTGCCAGCAGCCAGGTGGGACTAGCGGGAAGAAACGAGCAGTACTTC. This sequence encodes CASSQVGLAGRNEQYF.

Concerning this clonotype: A much bigger clone sits one base away, suggesting this may be a read error. The CDR3 region has the DNA TGTGCCACCAGTGGTGGGACAGTGAATAATCAGCCCCAGCATTTT. Its protein product is CATSGGTVNNQPQHF. The chain has TRBV24-1 and TRBJ1-5, with 7 bases identical to TRBD1. CDR1 KGHDR and CDR2 SFDVKD come from the germline V gene. The CDR3 has 15 residues. The V segment lost 5 bases and the J segment 4 bases; nucleotides outside the gene matches: 7.